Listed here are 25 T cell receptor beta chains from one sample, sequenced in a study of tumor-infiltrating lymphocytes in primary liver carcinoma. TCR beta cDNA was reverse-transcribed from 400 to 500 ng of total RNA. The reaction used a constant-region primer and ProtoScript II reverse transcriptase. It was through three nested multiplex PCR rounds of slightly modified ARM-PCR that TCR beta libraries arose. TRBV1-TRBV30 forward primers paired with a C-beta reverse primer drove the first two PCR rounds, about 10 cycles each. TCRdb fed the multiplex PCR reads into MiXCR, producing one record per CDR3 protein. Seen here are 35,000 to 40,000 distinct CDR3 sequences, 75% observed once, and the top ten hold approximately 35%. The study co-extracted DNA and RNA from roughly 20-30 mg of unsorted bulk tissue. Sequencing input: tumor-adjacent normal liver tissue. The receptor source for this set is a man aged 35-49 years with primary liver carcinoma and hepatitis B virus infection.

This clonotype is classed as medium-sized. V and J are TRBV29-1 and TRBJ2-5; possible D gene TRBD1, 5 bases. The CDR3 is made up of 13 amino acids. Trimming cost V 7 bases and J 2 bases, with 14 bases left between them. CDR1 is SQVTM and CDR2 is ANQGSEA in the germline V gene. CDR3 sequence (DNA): TGCAGCGGGAGACAGATCCGGCAAGAGACCCAGTACTTC. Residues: CSGRQIRQETQYF.

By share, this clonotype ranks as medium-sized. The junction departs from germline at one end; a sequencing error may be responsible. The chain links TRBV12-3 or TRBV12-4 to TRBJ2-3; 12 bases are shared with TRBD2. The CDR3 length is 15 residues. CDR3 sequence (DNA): TGTGCCAGCAGTCTAGCGGGAGGGGAGGGGAATACGCAGTATTTT. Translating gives CASSLAGGEGNTQYF.

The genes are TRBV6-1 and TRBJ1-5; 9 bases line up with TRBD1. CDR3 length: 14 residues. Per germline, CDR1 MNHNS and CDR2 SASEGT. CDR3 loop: CVISLQGAAQPQHF. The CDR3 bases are TGTGTCATCAGTCTACAGGGGGCCGCTCAGCCCCAGCATTTT.

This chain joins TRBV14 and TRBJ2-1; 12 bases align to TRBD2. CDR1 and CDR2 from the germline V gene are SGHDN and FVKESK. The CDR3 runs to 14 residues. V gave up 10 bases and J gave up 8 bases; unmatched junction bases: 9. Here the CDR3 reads CANNLTSGSDEQFF. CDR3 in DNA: TGTGCCAACAACCTGACTAGCGGGAGCGATGAGCAGTTCTTC.

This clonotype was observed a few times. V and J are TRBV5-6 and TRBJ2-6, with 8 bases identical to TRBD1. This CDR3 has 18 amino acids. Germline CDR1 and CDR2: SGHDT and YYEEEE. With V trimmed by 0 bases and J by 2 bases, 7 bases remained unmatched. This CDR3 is CASSLARTGKAGANVLTF. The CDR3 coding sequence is TGTGCCAGCAGCTTGGCCCGGACAGGGAAGGCTGGGGCCAACGTCCTGACTTTC.

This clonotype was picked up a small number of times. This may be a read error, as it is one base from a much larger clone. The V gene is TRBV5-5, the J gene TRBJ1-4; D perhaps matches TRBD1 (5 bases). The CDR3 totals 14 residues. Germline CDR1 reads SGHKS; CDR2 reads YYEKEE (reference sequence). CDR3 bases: TGTACCAGCAGCCTGGGGGGGGAGGGAGAAAAACTGTTTTTT. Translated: CTSSLGGEGEKLFF.

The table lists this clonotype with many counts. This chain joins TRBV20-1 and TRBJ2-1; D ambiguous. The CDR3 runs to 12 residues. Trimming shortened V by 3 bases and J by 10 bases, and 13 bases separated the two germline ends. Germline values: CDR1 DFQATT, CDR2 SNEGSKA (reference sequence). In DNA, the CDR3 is TGCAGTGCTAGCCACCCTCTGCGCGAGCAGTTCTTC. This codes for CSASHPLREQFF.

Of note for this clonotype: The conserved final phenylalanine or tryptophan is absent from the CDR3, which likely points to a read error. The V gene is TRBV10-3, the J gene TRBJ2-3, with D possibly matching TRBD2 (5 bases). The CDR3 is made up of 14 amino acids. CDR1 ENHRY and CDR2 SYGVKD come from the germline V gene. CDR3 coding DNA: TGTGTCATCAGTGAGAGCGGCAGCACAGATACGCAGTATTCT. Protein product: CVISESGSTDTQYS.

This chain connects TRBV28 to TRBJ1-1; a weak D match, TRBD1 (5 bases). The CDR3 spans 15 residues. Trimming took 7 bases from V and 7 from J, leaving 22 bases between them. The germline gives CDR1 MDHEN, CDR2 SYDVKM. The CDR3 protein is CASKDQTEGMGEAFF. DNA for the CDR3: TGTGCCAGCAAAGACCAGACAGAGGGCATGGGTGAAGCTTTCTTT.

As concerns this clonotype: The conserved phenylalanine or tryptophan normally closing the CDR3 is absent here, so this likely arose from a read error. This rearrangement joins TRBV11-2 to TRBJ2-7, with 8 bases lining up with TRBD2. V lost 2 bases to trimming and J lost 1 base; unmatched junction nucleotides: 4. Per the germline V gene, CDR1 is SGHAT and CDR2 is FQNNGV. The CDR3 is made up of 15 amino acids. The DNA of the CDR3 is TGTGCCAGCAGCTTATCGGGAGGGTCTTCCTACGAGCAGTACTTA. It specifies CASSLSGGSSYEQYL.

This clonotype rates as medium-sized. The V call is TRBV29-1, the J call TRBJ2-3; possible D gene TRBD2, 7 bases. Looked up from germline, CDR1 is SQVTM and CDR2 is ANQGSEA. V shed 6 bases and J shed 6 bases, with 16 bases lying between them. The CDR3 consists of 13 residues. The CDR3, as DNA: TGCAGCGTAGGGGGGGCATCGGGGGATACGCAGTATTTT. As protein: CSVGGASGDTQYF.

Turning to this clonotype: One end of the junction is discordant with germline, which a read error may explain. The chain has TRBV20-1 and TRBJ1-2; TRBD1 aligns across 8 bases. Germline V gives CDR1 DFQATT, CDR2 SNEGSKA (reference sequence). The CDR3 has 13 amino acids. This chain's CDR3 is CRARAGGLYGYTF. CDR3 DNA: TGCAGAGCTAGAGCAGGGGGCCTCTATGGCTACACCTTC.

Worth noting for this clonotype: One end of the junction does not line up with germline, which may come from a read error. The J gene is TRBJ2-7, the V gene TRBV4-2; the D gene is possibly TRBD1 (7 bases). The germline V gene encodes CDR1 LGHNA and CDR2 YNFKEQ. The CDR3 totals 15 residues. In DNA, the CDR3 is TGTGCCAGCAGCCAAGAGCGGGACAGCTCCTACGAGCAGCAGTTC. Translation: CASSQERDSSYEQQF.

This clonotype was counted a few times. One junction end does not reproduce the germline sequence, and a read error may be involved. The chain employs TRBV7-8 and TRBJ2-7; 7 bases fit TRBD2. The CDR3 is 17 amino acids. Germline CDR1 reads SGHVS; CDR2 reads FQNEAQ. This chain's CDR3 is CASSQKGGTTVTLEQYF. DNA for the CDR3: TGCGCCAGCAGCCAGAAGGGAGGGACTACAGTTACCCTCGAGCAGTACTTC.

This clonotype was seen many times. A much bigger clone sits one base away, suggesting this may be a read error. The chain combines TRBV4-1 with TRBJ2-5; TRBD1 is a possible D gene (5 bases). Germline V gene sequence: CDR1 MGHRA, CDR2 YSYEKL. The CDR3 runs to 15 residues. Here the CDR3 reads CAGSQGTVLEETQYF. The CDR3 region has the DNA TGCGCCGGCAGCCAGGGCACAGTGCTAGAGGAGACCCAGTACTTC.

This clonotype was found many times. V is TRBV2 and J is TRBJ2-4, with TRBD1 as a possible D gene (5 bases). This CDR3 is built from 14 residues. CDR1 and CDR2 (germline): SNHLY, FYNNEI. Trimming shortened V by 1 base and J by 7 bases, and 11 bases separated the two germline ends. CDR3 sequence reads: CASSEGQGINIQYF. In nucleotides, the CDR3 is TGTGCCAGCAGTGAAGGGCAGGGAATTAACATTCAGTACTTC. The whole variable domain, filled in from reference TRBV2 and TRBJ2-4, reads EPEVTQTPSHQVTQMGQEVILRCVPISNHLYFYWYRQILGQKVEFLVSFYNNEISEKSEIFDDQFSVERPDGSNFTLKIRSTKLEDSAMYFCASSEGQGINIQYFGAGTRLSVL.

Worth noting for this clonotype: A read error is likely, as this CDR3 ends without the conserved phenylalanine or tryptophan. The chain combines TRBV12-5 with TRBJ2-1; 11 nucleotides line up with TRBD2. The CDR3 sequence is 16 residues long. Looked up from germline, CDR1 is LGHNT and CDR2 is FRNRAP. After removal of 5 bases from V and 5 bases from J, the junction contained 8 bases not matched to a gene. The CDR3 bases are TGTGCTAGTGGTCCAGAGACTAGCGGGGCCGACAATGAGCAGTTCCTC. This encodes CASGPETSGADNEQFL.

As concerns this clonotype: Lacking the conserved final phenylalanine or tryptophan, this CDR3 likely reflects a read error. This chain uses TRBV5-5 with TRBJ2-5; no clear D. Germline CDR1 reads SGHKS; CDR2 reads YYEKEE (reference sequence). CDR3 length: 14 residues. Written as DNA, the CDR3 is TGTACCAGCAGCTTGTCTTTAACCCAAGAGACCCAGTACTTA. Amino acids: CTSSLSLTQETQYL.

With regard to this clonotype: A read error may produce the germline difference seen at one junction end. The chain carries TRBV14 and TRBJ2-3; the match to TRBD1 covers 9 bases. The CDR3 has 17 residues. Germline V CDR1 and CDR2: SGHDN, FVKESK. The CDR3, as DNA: TGTGCCAGCAGCCGACGAAAATCCGGGACAGGGACAGATACGCACTATTTT. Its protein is CASSRRKSGTGTDTHYF.

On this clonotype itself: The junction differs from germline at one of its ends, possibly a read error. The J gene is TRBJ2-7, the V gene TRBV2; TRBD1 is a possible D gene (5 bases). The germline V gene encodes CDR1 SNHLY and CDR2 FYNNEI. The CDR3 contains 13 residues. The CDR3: CANSLYMDNEQYF. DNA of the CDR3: TGTGCCAACAGTCTCTACATGGACAACGAGCAGTACTTC.

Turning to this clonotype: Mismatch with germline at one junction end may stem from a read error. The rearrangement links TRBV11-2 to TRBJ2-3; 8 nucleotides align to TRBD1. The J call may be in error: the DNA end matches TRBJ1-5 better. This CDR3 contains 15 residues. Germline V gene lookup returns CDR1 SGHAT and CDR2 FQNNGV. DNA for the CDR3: TGTGCCAGCGGCTTGGTATCACAGGGGGGAGATACGCAGCATTTT. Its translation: CASGLVSQGGDTQHF.

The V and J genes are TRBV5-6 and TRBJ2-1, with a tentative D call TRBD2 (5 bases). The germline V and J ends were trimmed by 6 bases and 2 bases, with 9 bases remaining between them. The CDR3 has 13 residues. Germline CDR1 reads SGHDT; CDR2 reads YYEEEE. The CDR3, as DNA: TGTGCCAGCACCGGAGGACCCTACAATGAGCAGTTCTTC. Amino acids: CASTGGPYNEQFF.

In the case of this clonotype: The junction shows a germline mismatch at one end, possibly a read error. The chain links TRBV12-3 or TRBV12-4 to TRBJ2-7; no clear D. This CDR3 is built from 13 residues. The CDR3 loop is CTSSLGLGHEQYF. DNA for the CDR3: TGTACCAGCAGCTTAGGGCTGGGCCACGAGCAGTACTTC.

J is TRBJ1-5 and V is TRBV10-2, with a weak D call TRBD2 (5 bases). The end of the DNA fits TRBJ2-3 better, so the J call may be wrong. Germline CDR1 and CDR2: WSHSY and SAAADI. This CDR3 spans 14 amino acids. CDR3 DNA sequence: TGCGCCAGCAAGAGCGCTGGGAGCAATCATCCCCAGTATTTT. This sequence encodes CASKSAGSNHPQYF.

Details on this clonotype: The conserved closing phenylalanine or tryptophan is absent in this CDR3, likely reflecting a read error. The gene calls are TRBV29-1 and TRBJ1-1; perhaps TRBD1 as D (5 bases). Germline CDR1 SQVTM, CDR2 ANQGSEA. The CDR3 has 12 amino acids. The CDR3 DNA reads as TGCAGCATTCGATGGGGCGCGACTGGAGCTTTCTCT. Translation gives CSIRWGATGAFS.